This TCR beta chain was recovered during a study of blood T cell repertoires in COVID-19 (dated by TCRdb to the early 2020s). Study-level background: Samples covering the acute and convalescent phases of COVID-19 were provided by collaborators in the United States, Italy and Spain. The material from the prospective study consisted of cDNA or gDNA derived from T cells, B-cell-depleted T cells, or PBMCs. The repertoires were released in a freely available public database meant as a resource for research on the immune response to SARS-CoV-2. The samples were drawn from the first 160 participants of the ongoing ImmuneRACE study and from 1,200 or so subjects provided by 6 global collaborators. Where available, HLA class I and class II types were taken from metadata supplied by the sample provider and were not determined by assay-based typing. Subjects who had been exposed to COVID-19, were actively infected with it, or had recovered from it provided the deeply sampled blood TCRbeta repertoires that made up the dataset. A de-identified subject ID, COVID-19 status, age in years and sex were almost always included in the sample metadata. Points the paper makes about the study in general: The quantity of clinical and demographic metadata differed by source and by participant and was supplied without curation.

The immunoSEQ Assay, a bias-controlled multiplex PCR, was used to amplify TCRbeta CDR3 regions from genomic DNA. The authors' pipeline ran thus. Nucleated cell counts per sample were estimated from amplification of reference gene primers within the assay. To quantify the absolute abundance of each unique TCRbeta CDR3 rearrangement, sequence reads were collapsed and filtered. For each sample, productive Simpson clonality was calculated as the square root of Simpson's diversity index over productive rearrangements. In its TCRdb copy, this immuneACCESS table keeps in-frame sequences only and misses some clones. Where compared with another copy, unresolved V genes explain less than half of these, and the others have no known cause. Clonal size and the V and J genes are those of that table, whereas D and trimming came from the DNA. The sample has 300,000 to 450,000 clones on record, 87% of them singletons. The ten largest clones capture more than 9% of the sample.

One collaborating source in Seattle enrolled patients while the patients were actively infected and followed the patients over time throughout the course of disease. Whole blood was collected in K2EDTA tubes by collaborating institutions according to the institutions' own protocols. Collaborator samples were shipped for TCRbeta analysis as frozen whole blood, isolated PBMCs, or DNA extracted from either sample type. Counted from cysteine to phenylalanine, this CDR3 has 13 amino acids. Of the read, only the CDR3 DNA is kept; its 39 bases are in frame from base 1. V is pared back by 4 bases and J by 6 bases, with 13 bases lying between the germline termini. CDR1 and CDR2 were assigned from the germline V gene (reference sequence) as GTSNPN and SVGIG. Points on this clone: No cognate antigen has been identified for it. Within one base of it there is no much larger clone, and no base qualities were kept.

The clonotype comes from a young woman with COVID-19, enrolled during active disease. Rearrangement joined TRBV30 to TRBJ1-5; no confident D gene assignment can be made. Sequenced sample: peripheral blood. In nucleotide form, the sequence is TGTGCCTGGACCACCTCGGGAGGTCAGCCCCAGCATTTT. It is translated as CAWTTSGGQPQHF.